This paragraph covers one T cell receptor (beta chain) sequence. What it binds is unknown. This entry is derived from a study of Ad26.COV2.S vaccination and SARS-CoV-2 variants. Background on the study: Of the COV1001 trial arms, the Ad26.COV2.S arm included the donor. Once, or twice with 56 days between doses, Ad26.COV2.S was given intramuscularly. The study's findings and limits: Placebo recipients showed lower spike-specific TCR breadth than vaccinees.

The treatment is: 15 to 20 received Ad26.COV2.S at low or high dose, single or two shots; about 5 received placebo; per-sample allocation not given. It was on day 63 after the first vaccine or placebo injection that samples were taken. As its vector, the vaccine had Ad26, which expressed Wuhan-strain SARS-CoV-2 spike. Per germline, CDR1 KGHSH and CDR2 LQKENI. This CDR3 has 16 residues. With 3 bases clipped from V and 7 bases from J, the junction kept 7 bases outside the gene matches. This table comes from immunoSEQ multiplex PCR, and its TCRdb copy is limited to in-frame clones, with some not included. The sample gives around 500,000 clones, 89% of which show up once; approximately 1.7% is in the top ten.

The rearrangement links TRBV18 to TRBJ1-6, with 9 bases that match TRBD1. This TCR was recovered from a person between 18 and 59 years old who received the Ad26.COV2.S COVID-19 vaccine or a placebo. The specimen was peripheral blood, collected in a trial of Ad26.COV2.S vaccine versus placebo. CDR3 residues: CASSPTDRGLNSPLHF. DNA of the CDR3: TGTGCCAGCTCACCTACGGACAGGGGACTCAATTCACCCCTCCACTTT.